This T cell receptor beta chain was identified during a study of T-cell reconstitution after alpha-beta-depleted transplantation in children. General observations from the study: Several hundred rapidly expanded clones from non-depleted graft cells reportedly supplied alpha-beta T cells about two months post-transplant.

This clonotype qualifies as medium-sized. The antigen remains undetermined. The TCRbeta library was prepared with unique molecular identifiers. MiXCR, run by TCRdb on the PCR reads, gives a single entry per CDR3 protein. This sample has about 6,700 distinct CDR3 sequences, with around 15% found just once. The input for sequencing was PBMCs, taken before TCRalphabeta/CD19-depleted stem cell transplant. The origin of this receptor is a boy younger than 10 with acute lymphoblastic leukemia, due to receive a stem cell transplant.

CDR3 loop: CASNLQRDRGSYEQYF. The CDR3 DNA reads as TGTGCCAGCAACCTACAACGGGACAGGGGTTCCTACGAGCAGTACTTC. The J gene is TRBJ2-7, the V gene TRBV28; the match to TRBD1 covers 10 bases. The V gene end was trimmed by 7 bases and the J gene end by 1 base; junction bases not matched to a gene: 10. Looked up from germline, CDR1 is MDHEN and CDR2 is SYDVKM. This CDR3 is built from 16 residues. The full variable domain, its missing parts supplied by reference TRBV28 and TRBJ2-7, is DVKVTQSSRYLVKRTGEKVFLECVQDMDHENMFWYRQDPGLGLRLIYFSYDVKMKEKGDIPEGYSVSREKKERFSLILESASTNQTSMYLCASNLQRDRGSYEQYFGPGTRLTVT.